This paragraph reports one T cell receptor beta chain. The sample originates from a study of blood T cell repertoires in COVID-19. In the study overall: The United States, Italy and Spain were the sources of the acute and convalescent COVID-19 samples. From T cells, B-cell-depleted T cells, or PBMCs came the material, which was cDNA or gDNA.

Symptom resolution, clearance, or two negative PCRs marked the recovered donors of Cohort 3. In the original analysis: Reference gene primer amplification gave estimated nucleated cell counts. Sequencing used immunoSEQ multiplex PCR; TCRdb keeps in-frame clones, though not all of them. The DNA was the basis for D and trimming; V, J and clone size are from that table. This sample has more than 200,000 clones; around nine tenths occur once, and the top ten carry about 1.6%. J gave up 0 bases and V 6 bases, and 13 bases lay outside the gene matches. CDR3 length equals 18 residues. Germline assignment: CDR1 MGHRA and CDR2 YSYEKL.

This clonotype originated in a woman between 50 and 59 years old who had recovered from COVID-19. This chain links TRBV4-1 with TRBJ1-4; 7 nucleotides line up with TRBD1. Sample: PBMCs or T cells enriched from blood (not recorded which). CDR3 amino acids: CASRPQQTGTATNEKLFF. CDR3 in DNA: TGCGCCAGCAGGCCACAACAGACCGGGACAGCAACTAATGAAAAACTGTTTTTT.